This TCR beta chain was documented in a study of cytomegalovirus exposure and HLA in healthy donors. Points from the study as a whole: A later examination showed that TCR association rates differed by HLA locus, with DRB1 most and HLA-C fewest.

On this clone itself: Its specificity is not known.

A multiplex PCR was run with 60 Vbeta primers and 13 Jbeta primers. This table comes from immunoSEQ multiplex PCR, and its TCRdb copy is limited to in-frame clones, with some not included. This sample's table reports under 130,000 clones. Trimming at V came to 0 bases and at J to 8 bases, leaving 8 bases not matched to a gene. Germline V gene lookup returns CDR1 MNHEY and CDR2 SVGAGI. The CDR3 sequence is 16 residues long. The V gene is TRBV6-5, the J gene TRBJ2-1, with TRBD2 identical over 9 bases. The sequenced sample consisted of PBMCs. The TCR originated in a man aged 45-65 years in good health and CMV-seronegative. The CDR3 protein is CASSYSLGLALHEQFF. Here the CDR3 DNA reads TGTGCCAGCAGTTACTCCTTGGGACTAGCTCTCCATGAGCAGTTCTTC.